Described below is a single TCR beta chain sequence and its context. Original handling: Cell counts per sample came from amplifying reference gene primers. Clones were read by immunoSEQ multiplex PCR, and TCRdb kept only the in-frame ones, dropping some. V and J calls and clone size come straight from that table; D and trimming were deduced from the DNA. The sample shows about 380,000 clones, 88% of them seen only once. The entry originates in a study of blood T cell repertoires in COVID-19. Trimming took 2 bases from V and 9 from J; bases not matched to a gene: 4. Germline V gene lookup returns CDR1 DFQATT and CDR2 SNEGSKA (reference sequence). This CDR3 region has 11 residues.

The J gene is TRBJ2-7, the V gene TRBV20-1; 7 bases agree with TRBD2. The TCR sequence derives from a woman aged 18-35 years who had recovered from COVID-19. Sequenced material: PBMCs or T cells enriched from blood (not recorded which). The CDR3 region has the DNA TGCAGTGCTAGAAGCGGGACTCTGCAGTACTTC. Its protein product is CSARSGTLQYF.